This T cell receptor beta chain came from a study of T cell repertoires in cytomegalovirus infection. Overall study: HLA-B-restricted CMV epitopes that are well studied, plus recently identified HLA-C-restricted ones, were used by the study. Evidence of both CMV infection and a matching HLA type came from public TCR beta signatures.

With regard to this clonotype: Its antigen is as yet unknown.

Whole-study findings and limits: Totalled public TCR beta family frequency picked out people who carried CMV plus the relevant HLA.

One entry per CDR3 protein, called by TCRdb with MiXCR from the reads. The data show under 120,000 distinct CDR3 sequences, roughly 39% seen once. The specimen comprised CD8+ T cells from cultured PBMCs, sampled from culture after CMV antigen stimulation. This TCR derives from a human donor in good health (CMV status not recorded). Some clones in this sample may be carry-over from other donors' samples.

As DNA, the CDR3 is TGTGCCAGCAGTCAAAGCGGACCTACCTATGGCTACACCTTC. Translated: CASSQSGPTYGYTF. V and J are TRBV27 and TRBJ1-2; D unclear. Looked up from germline, CDR1 is MNHEY and CDR2 is SMNVEV (reference sequence). The CDR3 runs to 14 residues. V lost 5 bases and J 4 bases, leaving 14 bases between the germline ends.